A single sample gave rise to the 2 T cell receptor beta chains below, sequenced in a study of blood T cell repertoires in COVID-19. Measured with immunoSEQ multiplex PCR; TCRdb has only the in-frame clones, and not every one. The sample holds approximately 94,000 clones, about 79% seen once. Sequencing input: peripheral blood. The receptor source for this set is a man in his 60s with acute or convalescent COVID-19.

This chain joins TRBV11-2 and TRBJ1-3; TRBD1 might be the D (5 bases). Germline V gives CDR1 SGHAT, CDR2 FQNNGV. CDR3 length: 14 amino acids. Trimming removed 1 base at V and 4 bases at J, with 8 bases between. CDR3 bases: TGTGCCAGCAGCTTAGCAGGGTCCGGAAACACCATATATTTT. Residues: CASSLAGSGNTIYF.

This rearrangement joins TRBV7-2 to TRBJ1-3; tentatively, D is TRBD1 (6 bases). The V end was cut by 10 bases, the J end by 3 bases, with 19 bases between. The CDR3 consists of 15 residues. CDR1 and CDR2 (germline): SGHTA, FQGNSA. The DNA for the CDR3 is TGTGCCATCATCTCTGTGGGGGCGCGTGGAAACACCATATATTTT. Protein sequence: CAIISVGARGNTIYF.